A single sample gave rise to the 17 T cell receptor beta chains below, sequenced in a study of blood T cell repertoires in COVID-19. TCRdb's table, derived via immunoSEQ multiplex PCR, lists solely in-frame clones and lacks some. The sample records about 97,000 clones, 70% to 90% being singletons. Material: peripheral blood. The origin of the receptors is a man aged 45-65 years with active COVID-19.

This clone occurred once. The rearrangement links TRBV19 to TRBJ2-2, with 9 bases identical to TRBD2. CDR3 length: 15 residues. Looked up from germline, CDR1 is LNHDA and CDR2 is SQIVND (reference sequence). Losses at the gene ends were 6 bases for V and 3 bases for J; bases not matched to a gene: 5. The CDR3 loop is CASRAAGGDTGELFF. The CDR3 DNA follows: TGTGCCAGTAGGGCGGCGGGGGGGGACACCGGGGAGCTGTTTTTT.

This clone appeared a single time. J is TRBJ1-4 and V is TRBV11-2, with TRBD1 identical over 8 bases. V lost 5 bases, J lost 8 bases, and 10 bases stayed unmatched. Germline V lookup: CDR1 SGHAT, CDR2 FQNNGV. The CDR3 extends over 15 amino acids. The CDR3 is CASSIGQGLLEKLFF. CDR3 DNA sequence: TGTGCCAGCAGCATAGGACAGGGATTATTAGAAAAACTGTTTTTT.

The CDR3 loop reads CASSLGGEHEQYF. The CDR3 DNA reads as TGTGCCAGCAGCTTAGGGGGGGAACACGAGCAGTACTTC. The gene calls are TRBV11-3 and TRBJ2-7; the D gene is possibly TRBD2 (6 bases). Germline loops: CDR1 SGHNT, CDR2 YENEEA. The CDR3 loop spans 13 amino acids. Deletions cut 1 base from V and 5 bases from J, with 9 bases between.

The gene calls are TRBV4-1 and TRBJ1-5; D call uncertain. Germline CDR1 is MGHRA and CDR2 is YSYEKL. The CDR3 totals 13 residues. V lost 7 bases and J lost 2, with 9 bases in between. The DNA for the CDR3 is TGCGCCAGCAAGAGGGAGGGCAATCAGCCCCAGCATTTT. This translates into CASKREGNQPQHF.

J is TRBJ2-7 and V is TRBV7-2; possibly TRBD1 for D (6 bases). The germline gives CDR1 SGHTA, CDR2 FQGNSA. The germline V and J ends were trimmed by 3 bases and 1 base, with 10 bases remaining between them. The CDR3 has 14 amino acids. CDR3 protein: CASSFRGPSYEQYF. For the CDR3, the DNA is TGTGCCAGCAGCTTCAGGGGACCGTCCTACGAGCAGTACTTC.

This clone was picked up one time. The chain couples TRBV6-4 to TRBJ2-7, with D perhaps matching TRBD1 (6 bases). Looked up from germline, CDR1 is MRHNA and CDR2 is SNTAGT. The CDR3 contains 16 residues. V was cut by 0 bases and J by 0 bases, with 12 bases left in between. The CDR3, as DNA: TGTGCCAGCAGTGACTCTGGACAGATCAGCTCCTACGAGCAGTACTTC. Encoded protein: CASSDSGQISSYEQYF.

Written as DNA, the CDR3 is TGTGCCAGCAGCTTAGCCCCCGGACAGGGAGAGACCCAGTACTTC. Its protein product is CASSLAPGQGETQYF. J is TRBJ2-5 and V is TRBV7-3; 8 bases agree with TRBD1. Germline values: CDR1 SGHTA, CDR2 FQGTGA. The CDR3 runs 15 residues. Trimming at V came to 2 bases and at J to 4 bases, leaving 6 bases not matched to a gene. Full variable domain (rest looked up from reference TRBV7-3 and TRBJ2-5): GAGVSQTPSNKVTEKGKYVELRCDPISGHTALYWYRQSLGQGPEFLIYFQGTGAADDSGLPNDRFFAVRPEGSVSTLKIQRTERGDSAVYLCASSLAPGQGETQYFGPGTRLLVL.

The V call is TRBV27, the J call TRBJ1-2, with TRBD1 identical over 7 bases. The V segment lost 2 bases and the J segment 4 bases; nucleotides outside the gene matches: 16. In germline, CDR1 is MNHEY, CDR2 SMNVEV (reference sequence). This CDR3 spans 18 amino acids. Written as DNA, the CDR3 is TGTGCCAGCAGTTTAAAAACGGGACAGCGCTCTGGGGTCTATGGCTACACCTTC. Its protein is CASSLKTGQRSGVYGYTF.

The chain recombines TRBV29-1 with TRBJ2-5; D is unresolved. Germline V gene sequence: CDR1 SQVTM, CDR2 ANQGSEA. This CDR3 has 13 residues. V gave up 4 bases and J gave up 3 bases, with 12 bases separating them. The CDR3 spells CSVGMRLKETQYF. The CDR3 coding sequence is TGCAGCGTTGGCATGCGCCTCAAAGAGACCCAGTACTTC.

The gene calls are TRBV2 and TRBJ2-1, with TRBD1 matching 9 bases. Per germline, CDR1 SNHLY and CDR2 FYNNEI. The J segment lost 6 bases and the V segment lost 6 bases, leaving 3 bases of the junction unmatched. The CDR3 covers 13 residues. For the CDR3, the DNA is TGTGCCAGCAGAGCGGGACAGGGCAATGAGCAGTTCTTC. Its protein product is CASRAGQGNEQFF.

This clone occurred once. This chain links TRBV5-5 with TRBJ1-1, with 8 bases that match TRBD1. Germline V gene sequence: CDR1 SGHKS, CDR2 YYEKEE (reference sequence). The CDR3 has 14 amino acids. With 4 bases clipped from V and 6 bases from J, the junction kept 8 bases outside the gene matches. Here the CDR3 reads CASSPLDRGPEAFF. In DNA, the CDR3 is TGTGCCAGCAGCCCCCTCGACAGGGGCCCTGAAGCTTTCTTT.

CDR3 nucleotide sequence: TGTGCCAGCAGTACAGGTTTGATAATTAGGACAGATACGCAGTATTTT. This translates into CASSTGLIIRTDTQYF. J is TRBJ2-3 and V is TRBV27, with D tentatively TRBD1 (5 bases). Germline loops: CDR1 MNHEY, CDR2 SMNVEV (reference sequence). CDR3 size: 16 residues. V gave up 5 bases and J gave up 3 bases, with 18 bases separating them.

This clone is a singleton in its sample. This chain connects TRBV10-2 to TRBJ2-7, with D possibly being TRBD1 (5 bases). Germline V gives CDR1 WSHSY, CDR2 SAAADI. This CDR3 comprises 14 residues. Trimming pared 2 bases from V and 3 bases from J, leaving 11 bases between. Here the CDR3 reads CASSEKPQGYEQYF. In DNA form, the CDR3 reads TGCGCCAGCAGTGAGAAACCGCAGGGCTACGAGCAGTACTTC.

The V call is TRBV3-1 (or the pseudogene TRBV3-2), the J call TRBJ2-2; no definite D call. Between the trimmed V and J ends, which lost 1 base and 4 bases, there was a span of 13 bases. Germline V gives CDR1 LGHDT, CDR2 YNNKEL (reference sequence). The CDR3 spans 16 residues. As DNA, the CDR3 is TGTGCCAGCAGCCAAGTCTCGCCATTGAGCACCGGGGAGCTGTTTTTT. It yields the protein CASSQVSPLSTGELFF.

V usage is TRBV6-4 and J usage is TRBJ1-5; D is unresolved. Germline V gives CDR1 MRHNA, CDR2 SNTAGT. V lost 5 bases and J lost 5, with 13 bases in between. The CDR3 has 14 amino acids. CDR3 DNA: TGTGCCAGCAGTTCTCGAGTGCCCCATCAGCCCCAGCATTTT. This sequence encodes CASSSRVPHQPQHF.

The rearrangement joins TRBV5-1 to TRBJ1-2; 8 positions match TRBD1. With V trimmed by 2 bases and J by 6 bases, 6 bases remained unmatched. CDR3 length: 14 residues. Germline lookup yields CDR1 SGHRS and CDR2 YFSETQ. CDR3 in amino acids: CASSFGQGRDGYTF. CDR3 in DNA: TGCGCCAGCAGCTTTGGACAGGGAAGGGATGGCTACACCTTC.

The CDR3 nucleotides are TGTGCCAGCAGCCCAGTTTTGGGGGGGCGCAAGTCCACCGGGGAGCTGTTTTTT. Residues: CASSPVLGGRKSTGELFF. The chain combines TRBV5-8 with TRBJ2-2, with a tentative D call TRBD2 (7 bases). V dropped 4 bases and J dropped 4 bases, with 23 bases sitting between them. This CDR3 region has 18 residues. Germline assignment: CDR1 SGHTS and CDR2 YDEGEE.